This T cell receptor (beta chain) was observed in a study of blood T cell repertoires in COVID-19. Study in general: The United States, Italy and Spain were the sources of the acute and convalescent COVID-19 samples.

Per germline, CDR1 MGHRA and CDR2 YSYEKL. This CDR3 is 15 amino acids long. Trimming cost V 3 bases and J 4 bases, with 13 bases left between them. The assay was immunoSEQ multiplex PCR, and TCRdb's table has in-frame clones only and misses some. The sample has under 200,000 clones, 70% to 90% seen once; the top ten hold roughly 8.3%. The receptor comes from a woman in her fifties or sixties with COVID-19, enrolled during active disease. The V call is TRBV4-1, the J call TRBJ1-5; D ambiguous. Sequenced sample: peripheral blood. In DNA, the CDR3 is TGCGCCAGCAGCCATAGACTGGCGCTTAATCAGCCCCAGCATTTT. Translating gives CASSHRLALNQPQHF.